The 3 T cell receptor beta chains listed next were all sequenced from one sample in a study of T cells in Graves' hyperthyroidism and ophthalmopathy. What was amplified from RNA transcripts were TCR beta CDR3 regions. The TCR CDR3 was amplified in a first-round RT-PCR using the HTBI primer set. TCRdb re-analysed the multiplex PCR reads in MiXCR, keeping a single row per CDR3 protein. Among a few hundred thousand distinct CDR3 sequences listed, approximately 14% were seen once. The sample comprised blood. The receptors originated from a woman between 40 and 55 years old with Graves' hyperthyroidism.

This clonotype has just a few counts. The genes are TRBV12-3 or TRBV12-4 and TRBJ2-2; D possibly corresponds to TRBD1 (6 bases). Trimming took off 5 bases at V and 4 bases at J, with 23 bases between the two ends. This CDR3 contains 18 residues. This chain's CDR3 is CASSLLAAPLRGTGELFF. For the CDR3, the DNA is TGTGCCAGCAGTCTATTAGCCGCCCCACTCAGGGGCACCGGGGAGCTGTTTTTT.

This clonotype has ten or more counts. The chain couples TRBV11-2 to TRBJ2-3, with D perhaps TRBD2 (6 bases). The V gene lost 0 bases and the J gene lost 1 base, with 11 bases spanning the gap. This CDR3 is built from 16 residues. CDR1 and CDR2 (germline): SGHAT, FQNNGV. CDR3 sequence reads: CASSLDGSSGTDTQYF. The DNA for the CDR3 is TGTGCCAGCAGCTTAGATGGGTCTAGCGGCACAGATACGCAGTATTTT.

This clonotype was seen a few times. The chain recombines TRBV5-1 with TRBJ1-2; TRBD1 agrees at 8 bases. Per germline, CDR1 SGHRS and CDR2 YFSETQ. V was pared by 0 bases and J by 6 bases, with 10 bases of the junction left unmatched. The CDR3 length is 16 residues. The CDR3 coding sequence is TGCGCCAGCAGCTTGGCCTCCGGACAGGGCTCTAATGGCTACACCTTC. It yields the protein CASSLASGQGSNGYTF.